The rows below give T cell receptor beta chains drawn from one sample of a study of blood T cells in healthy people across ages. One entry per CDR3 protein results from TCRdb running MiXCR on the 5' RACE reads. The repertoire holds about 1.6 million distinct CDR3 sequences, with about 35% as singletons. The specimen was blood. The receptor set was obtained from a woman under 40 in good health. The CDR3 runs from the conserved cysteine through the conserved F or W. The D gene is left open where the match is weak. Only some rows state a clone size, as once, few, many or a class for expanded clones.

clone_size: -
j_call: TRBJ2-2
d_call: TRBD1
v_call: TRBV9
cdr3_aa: CASSPPLGQGAGELFF
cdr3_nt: TGTGCCAGCAGCCCCCCCCTCGGGCAGGGGGCCGGGGAGCTGTTTTTT

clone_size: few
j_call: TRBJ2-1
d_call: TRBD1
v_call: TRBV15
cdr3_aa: CATSRQGAYNEQFF
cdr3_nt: TGTGCCACCAGCAGACAGGGGGCCTACAATGAGCAGTTCTTC

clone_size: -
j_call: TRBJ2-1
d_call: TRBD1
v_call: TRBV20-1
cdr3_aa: CSARDPTGGSYNEQFF
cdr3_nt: TGCAGTGCTAGAGATCCGACAGGGGGTTCCTACAATGAGCAGTTCTTC

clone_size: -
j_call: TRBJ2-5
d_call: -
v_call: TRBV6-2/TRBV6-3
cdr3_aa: CASTIGGPGETQYF
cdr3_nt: TGTGCCAGCACTATCGGGGGGCCGGGGGAGACCCAGTACTTC

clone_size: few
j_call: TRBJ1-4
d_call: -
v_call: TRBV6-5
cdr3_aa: CASSYSWAGGEKLFF
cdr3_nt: TGTGCCAGCAGTTACTCATGGGCCGGAGGTGAAAAACTGTTTTTT

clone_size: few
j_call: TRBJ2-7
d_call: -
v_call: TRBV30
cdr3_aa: CAWRGGHEQYF
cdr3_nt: TGTGCCTGGAGGGGGGGCCACGAGCAGTACTTC

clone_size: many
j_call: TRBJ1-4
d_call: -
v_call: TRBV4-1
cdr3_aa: CASSQDWGKRLFF
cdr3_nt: TGCGCCAGCAGCCAAGACTGGGGGAAAAGGCTGTTTTTT

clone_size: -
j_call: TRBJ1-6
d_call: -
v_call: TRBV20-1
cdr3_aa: CSARRGDNYNSPLHF
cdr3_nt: TGCAGTGCTAGAAGGGGGGACAACTATAATTCACCCCTCCACTTT

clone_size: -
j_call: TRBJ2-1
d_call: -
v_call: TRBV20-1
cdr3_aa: CSARVPRGGAPNEQFF
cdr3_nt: TGCAGTGCTAGAGTCCCTCGTGGGGGGGCACCCAATGAGCAGTTCTTC

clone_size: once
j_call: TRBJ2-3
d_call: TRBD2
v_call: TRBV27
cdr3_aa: CASRPGTSGEGAQYF
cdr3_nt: TGTGCCAGCAGACCCGGGACTAGCGGCGAAGGGGCGCAGTATTTT

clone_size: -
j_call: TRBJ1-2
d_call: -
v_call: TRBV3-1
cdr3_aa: CASSQDSTSRGYTF
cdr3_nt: TGTGCCAGCAGCCAAGATTCAACATCTCGTGGCTACACCTTC

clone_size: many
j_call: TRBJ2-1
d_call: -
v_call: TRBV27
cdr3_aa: CASSWGGNEQFF
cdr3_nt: TGTGCCAGCAGTTGGGGTGGAAATGAGCAGTTCTTC

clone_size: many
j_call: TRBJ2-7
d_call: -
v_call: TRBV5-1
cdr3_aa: CASSPGTHYEQYF
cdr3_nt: TGTGCCAGCAGCCCGGGGACACATTACGAGCAGTACTTC

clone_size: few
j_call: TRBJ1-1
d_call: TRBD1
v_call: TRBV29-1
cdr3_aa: CSVVDRGRTEAFF
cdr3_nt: TGCAGCGTCGTGGACAGGGGTAGAACTGAAGCTTTCTTT

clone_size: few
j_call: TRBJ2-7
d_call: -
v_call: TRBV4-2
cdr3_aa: CTSSQSLVAYEQYF
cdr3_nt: TGTACCAGCAGCCAATCTCTGGTAGCTTACGAGCAGTACTTC

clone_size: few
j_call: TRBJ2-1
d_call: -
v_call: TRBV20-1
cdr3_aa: CSASAGLGLNEQFF
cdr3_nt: TGCAGTGCTAGTGCGGGGCTGGGCTTGAATGAGCAGTTCTTC

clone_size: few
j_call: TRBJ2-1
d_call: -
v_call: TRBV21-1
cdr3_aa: CASSTGTEQFF
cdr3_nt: TGTGCCAGCAGCACCGGGACCGAGCAGTTCTTC

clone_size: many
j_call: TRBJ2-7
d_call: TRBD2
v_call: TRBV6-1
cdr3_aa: CASSPLVGVQRGNYEQYF
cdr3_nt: TGTGCCAGCAGTCCCCTCGTAGGTGTTCAGCGGGGGAACTACGAGCAGTACTTC

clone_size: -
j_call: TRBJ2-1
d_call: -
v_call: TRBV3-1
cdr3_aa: CASSQGTPSFYNEQFF
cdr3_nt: TGTGCCAGCAGCCAAGGGACTCCCTCCTTTTACAATGAGCAGTTCTTC

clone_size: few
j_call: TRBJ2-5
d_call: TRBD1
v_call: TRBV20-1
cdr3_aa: CSAQQGSEKTQYF
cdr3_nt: TGCAGTGCGCAACAGGGGTCGGAGAAGACCCAGTACTTC

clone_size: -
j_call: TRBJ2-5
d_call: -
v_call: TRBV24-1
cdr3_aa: CATSEGIYGVAQETQYF
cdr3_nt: TGTGCCACCAGTGAGGGAATCTACGGAGTAGCCCAGGAGACCCAGTACTTC

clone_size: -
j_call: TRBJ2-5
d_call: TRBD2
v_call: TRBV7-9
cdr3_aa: CASSSHSGGAYNEQYF
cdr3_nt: TGTGCCAGCAGCTCCCATAGCGGGGGGGCTTACAATGAGCAGTACTTC

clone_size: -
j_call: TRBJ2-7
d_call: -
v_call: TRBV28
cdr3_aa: CDSSPQQGPTYEQYF
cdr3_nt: TGTGACAGCAGTCCCCAGCAGGGGCCAACCTACGAGCAGTACTTC

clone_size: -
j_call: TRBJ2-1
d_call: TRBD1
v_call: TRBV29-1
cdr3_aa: CSVDRGLTDEQFF
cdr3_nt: TGCAGCGTCGACAGGGGGCTCACCGATGAGCAGTTCTTC

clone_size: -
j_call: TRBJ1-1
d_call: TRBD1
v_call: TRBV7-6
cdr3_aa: CASSLRQGSNTEAFF
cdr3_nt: TGTGCCAGCAGCCTCCGACAGGGCTCGAACACTGAAGCTTTCTTT

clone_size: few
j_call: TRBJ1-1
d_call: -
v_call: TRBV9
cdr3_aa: CASSDGRAEAFF
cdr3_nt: TGTGCCAGCAGCGACGGTCGGGCTGAAGCTTTCTTT

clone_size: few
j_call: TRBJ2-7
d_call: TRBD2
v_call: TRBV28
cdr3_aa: CASSQPPGLAGGYSYEQYF
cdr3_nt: TGTGCCAGTAGTCAACCTCCGGGACTAGCGGGAGGTTATTCCTACGAGCAGTACTTC